Presented here are 2 T cell receptor beta chains from one specimen sequenced in a study of cytomegalovirus exposure and HLA in healthy donors. Profiling relied on immunoSEQ multiplex PCR, and the TCRdb table lists in-frame clones only, not all of them. This table has about 330,000 clones, about nine tenths appearing once. The sequenced material came from PBMCs. The receptors were gathered from a woman aged 18 to 35 in good health and CMV-seronegative.

This chain joins TRBV7-3 and TRBJ2-3; 10 bases are shared with TRBD2. Trimming took 0 bases from V and 2 from J; bases not matched to a gene: 11. The CDR3 contains 19 residues. Germline values: CDR1 SGHTA, CDR2 FQGTGA. In nucleotides, the CDR3 is TGTGCCAGCAGCTTAACGTTCGGGCTAGCGGGAGCGTACACAGATACGCAGTATTTT. It translates to CASSLTFGLAGAYTDTQYF. Using reference TRBV7-3 and TRBJ2-3 for the parts outside the CDR3, the full variable domain is GAGVSQTPSNKVTEKGKYVELRCDPISGHTALYWYRQSLGQGPEFLIYFQGTGAADDSGLPNDRFFAVRPEGSVSTLKIQRTERGDSAVYLCASSLTFGLAGAYTDTQYFGPGTRLTVL.

This clone has just one count. The chain joins TRBV7-2 to TRBJ2-7; TRBD1 aligns across 10 bases. CDR3 length: 16 residues. Losses at the gene ends were 6 bases for V and 3 bases for J; bases not matched to a gene: 11. In germline, CDR1 is SGHTA, CDR2 FQGNSA. The CDR3: CASRSPGTGVGYEQYF. CDR3 DNA: TGTGCCAGCAGAAGCCCGGGGACAGGGGTGGGCTACGAGCAGTACTTC.